This TCR beta chain was profiled in a study of cytomegalovirus exposure and HLA in healthy donors. 13 Jbeta primers and 60 Vbeta primers were used for the PCR. Clones were read by immunoSEQ multiplex PCR, and TCRdb kept only the in-frame ones, dropping some. The sample holds about 150,000 clones, almost 85% seen once. Trimming stripped 2 bases from V and 7 bases from J, with 8 bases between. Germline V gives CDR1 MNHEY, CDR2 SVGAGI. The CDR3 runs 12 residues. General observations from the study: Later on, an analysis found that several of the most significant clusters appeared to be linked to common viral pathogens, which included parvovirus B19. When a later analysis compared HLA-associated TCR beta chains with equally common others, the HLA-associated chains turned out to be more clonally expanded and to have lower generation probabilities. A previous analysis found most TCR beta V segments productive roughly 90% or roughly 30% of the time. Reportedly, diagnosis of cytomegalovirus status by the classifier showed high specificity and sensitivity.

The sample holds a few counts of this clone. What it binds is unknown. This receptor was obtained from a man aged 25 to 40 in good health and CMV-seropositive. Sequences were obtained from PBMCs. This chain joins TRBV6-5 and TRBJ1-2; D not certain. The CDR3 loop reads CASSYEGGGYTF. CDR3 sequence (DNA): TGTGCCAGCAGTTACGAGGGAGGTGGCTACACCTTC.